The 20 T cell receptor beta chains in this list originate from one sample, sequenced in a study of response to subunit inactivated influenza vaccine. TCRdb recomputed calls from the RT-PCR reads with MiXCR, one row per CDR3 protein. The sample lists more than 550,000 distinct CDR3 sequences, 11% seen once, with roughly 11% in the top ten. The same data also went into a second study, on T cells expressing NK-cell markers. That paper states: 5'RACE template switching with UMIs produced the TCR beta cDNA.

The sequenced sample was PBMCs from blood, obtained on the day of vaccination. The receptors come from a man between 50 and 59 years old who received an inactivated influenza vaccine.

This clonotype was picked up a small number of times. V usage is TRBV7-8 and J usage is TRBJ2-7; tentative D call: TRBD1 (6 bases). Germline CDR1 reads SGHVS; CDR2 reads FQNEAQ. The CDR3 spans 15 residues. V was cut by 1 base and J by 2 bases, with 12 bases left in between. Here the CDR3 reads CASSLVGTRPYEQYF. CDR3 nucleotides: TGTGCCAGCAGCTTAGTAGGGACAAGGCCCTACGAGCAGTACTTC.

The chain carries TRBV6-1 and TRBJ1-5; unclear D gene. Germline CDR1 and CDR2: MNHNS and SASEGT. This CDR3 region has 12 residues. V was clipped by 3 bases and J by 7 bases, with 7 bases between them. Here the CDR3 DNA reads TGTGCCAGCAGTGATCAACAACAGCCCCAGCATTTT. It yields the protein CASSDQQQPQHF.

V usage is TRBV30 and J usage is TRBJ2-2; D unclear. The V end was cut by 0 bases, the J end by 1 base, with 6 bases between. The CDR3 covers 14 residues. The germline V gene encodes CDR1 GTSNPN and CDR2 SVGIG (reference sequence). The CDR3 coding sequence is TGTGCCTGGAGTGTTTCGGTGAACACCGGGGAGCTGTTTTTT. Amino acids: CAWSVSVNTGELFF.

This clonotype was found many times. The chain links TRBV12-3 or TRBV12-4 to TRBJ2-2; D unclear. Trimming took off 2 bases at V and 2 bases at J, with 3 bases between the two ends. The CDR3 is 13 residues long. Written as DNA, the CDR3 is TGTGCCAGCAGTTTACACAACACCGGGGAGCTGTTTTTT. As protein: CASSLHNTGELFF.

This clonotype was found a few times. The chain carries TRBV4-2 and TRBJ2-3, with 11 bases matching TRBD2. V shed 3 bases, J shed 0 bases, and the junction held 5 bases outside the gene matches. The CDR3 contains 17 residues. The V gene's germline CDR1 is LGHNA and CDR2 YNFKEQ. The CDR3 is CASSQILAGGSTDTQYF. CDR3 nucleotides: TGTGCCAGCAGCCAGATTTTAGCGGGAGGGAGCACAGATACGCAGTATTTT.

This clonotype appeared a few times. The chain links TRBV10-3 to TRBJ2-7, with 10 bases matching TRBD1. Germline CDR1 reads ENHRY; CDR2 reads SYGVKD. The CDR3 is 18 residues long. V lost 0 bases to trimming and J lost 1 base; unmatched junction nucleotides: 9. As DNA, the CDR3 is TGTGCCATCAGTGAGTCCGGGACAGGGGTCCCTCTTTCCTACGAGCAGTACTTC. Encoded protein: CAISESGTGVPLSYEQYF.

This clonotype was counted between two and nine times. This chain uses TRBV7-2 with TRBJ1-4; D is unresolved. The V gene's germline CDR1 is SGHTA and CDR2 FQGNSA. The V and J ends lost 3 bases and 6 bases respectively, with 8 bases between them. CDR3 length: 13 amino acids. The chain's CDR3 is CASSFRRDEKLFF. CDR3 coding DNA: TGTGCCAGCAGCTTCAGGCGGGATGAAAAACTGTTTTTT.

This clonotype was counted only a few times. The junction does not match germline at one end; this may be a read error. The chain employs TRBV7-2 and TRBJ2-7; 7 positions agree with TRBD2. This CDR3 has 15 residues. Germline CDR1 is SGHTA and CDR2 is FQGNSA. The CDR3 DNA reads TGTGCCAGCAGCTTCGGTGTGGGGGGGTCCTCCGAGCAGTACTTC. Residues: CASSFGVGGSSEQYF.

This clonotype was found a few times. The chain carries TRBV20-1 and TRBJ2-3, with a tentative D call TRBD1 (5 bases). The germline V gene has CDR1 DFQATT and CDR2 SNEGSKA (reference sequence). V was clipped by 3 bases and J by 1 base, with 14 bases between them. The CDR3 loop spans 15 amino acids. CDR3 DNA: TGCAGTGCTAGCTCCCCCCTAGGGGGCACAGATACGCAGTATTTT. It specifies CSASSPLGGTDTQYF.

The chain couples TRBV29-1 to TRBJ2-5; the match to TRBD1 covers 9 bases. Looked up from germline, CDR1 is SQVTM and CDR2 is ANQGSEA. CDR3 size: 14 residues. V shed 4 bases, J shed 2 bases, and the junction held 5 bases outside the gene matches. The CDR3, as DNA: TGCAGCGTTGCGTTAGGGACAGGGCAAGAGACCCAGTACTTC. Translated, it gives CSVALGTGQETQYF.

This clonotype turned up a few times. This sequence joins TRBV20-1 and TRBJ2-2, with TRBD1 matching 11 bases. CDR3 length: 15 amino acids. V lost 5 bases and J lost 7; bases outside the gene matches: 9. Germline-derived CDR1 and CDR2 are DFQATT and SNEGSKA (reference sequence). As DNA, the CDR3 is TGCAGTGCTGTTCCCGGGACAGGGGGGGGCGGGGAGCTGTTTTTT. Amino acid sequence: CSAVPGTGGGGELFF.

The sample holds many counts of this clonotype. The rearrangement uses TRBV5-1 and TRBJ1-1; D may be TRBD1 (5 bases). Germline loops: CDR1 SGHRS, CDR2 YFSETQ. The CDR3 spans 14 residues. Between the trimmed V and J ends, which lost 5 bases and 4 bases, there was a span of 15 bases. The CDR3 loop reads CASRPRESVTEAFF. In nucleotides, the CDR3 is TGCGCCAGCAGACCCAGGGAATCGGTCACTGAAGCTTTCTTT.

A few counts support this clonotype. J is TRBJ2-3 and V is TRBV20-1; D uncertain. The germline V gene encodes CDR1 DFQATT and CDR2 SNEGSKA (reference sequence). V lost 6 bases and J 1 base, leaving 11 bases between the germline ends. The CDR3 has 13 amino acids. CDR3 protein: CSAILPGTDTQYF. The CDR3 nucleotides are TGCAGTGCCATCCTCCCGGGCACAGATACGCAGTATTTT.

This clonotype has a count of ten or more. The chain combines TRBV29-1 with TRBJ2-7; TRBD1 matches at 7 bases. V lost 5 bases and J lost 2; bases outside the gene matches: 3. The CDR3 extends over 12 amino acids. The germline V gene encodes CDR1 SQVTM and CDR2 ANQGSEA. CDR3 DNA sequence: TGCAGCGTTCGGACAGGAACCTACGAGCAGTACTTC. Its translation: CSVRTGTYEQYF.

The genes are TRBV20-1 and TRBJ2-1; the D gene could be TRBD1 or TRBD2 (5 bases each). The CDR3 extends over 14 amino acids. Germline V gene sequence: CDR1 DFQATT, CDR2 SNEGSKA (reference sequence). V was clipped by 6 bases and J by 4 bases, with 16 bases between them. CDR3 nucleotide sequence: TGCAGTGCCGGCAGTTGGGGGAAGTACAATGAGCAGTTCTTC. This gives the protein CSAGSWGKYNEQFF.

This clonotype has just a few counts. This chain links TRBV11-2 with TRBJ2-7; TRBD1 aligns across 10 bases. Losses at the gene ends were 4 bases for V and 4 bases for J; bases not matched to a gene: 13. CDR3 length: 17 amino acids. Looked up from germline, CDR1 is SGHAT and CDR2 is FQNNGV. This CDR3 is CASSSPHRDRGGYEQYF. The CDR3 region has the DNA TGTGCCAGCAGCTCACCACACCGGGACAGGGGTGGGTACGAGCAGTACTTC.

This clonotype turned up a few times. The chain has TRBV6-2 or TRBV6-3 and TRBJ1-2, with 9 bases lining up with TRBD1. Unmatched junction bases numbered 7, after V lost 8 bases and J lost 6 bases. This CDR3 spans 13 amino acids. Germline CDR1 MNHEY, CDR2 SVGEGT. This chain's CDR3 is CASGDRVANGYTF. CDR3 sequence (DNA): TGTGCCAGCGGGGACAGGGTTGCGAATGGCTACACCTTC.

J is TRBJ2-7 and V is TRBV6-1; D is perhaps TRBD1 (5 bases). Germline values: CDR1 MNHNS, CDR2 SASEGT. Trimming shortened V by 5 bases and J by 3 bases, and 14 bases separated the two germline ends. The CDR3 is 14 residues long. Here the CDR3 reads CASSRAGSDYEQYF. DNA for the CDR3: TGTGCCAGCAGTCGGGCAGGGTCTGACTACGAGCAGTACTTC.

The table lists this clonotype with a few counts. The chain combines TRBV7-8 with TRBJ2-1; 11 positions match TRBD2. J was trimmed by 0 bases and V by 5 bases; bases with no gene match: 6. From germline, CDR1 is SGHVS and CDR2 FQNEAQ. The CDR3 runs to 17 residues. CDR3 region: CASSPLTSGSSYNEQFF. CDR3 bases: TGTGCCAGCAGCCCCTTAACTAGCGGGAGCTCCTACAATGAGCAGTTCTTC. Together with reference TRBV7-8 and TRBJ2-1, the CDR3 gives the full variable domain: GAGVSQSPRYKVAKRGQDVALRCDPISGHVSLFWYQQALGQGPEFLTYFQNEAQLDKSGLPSDRFFAERPEGSVSTLKIQRTQQEDSAVYLCASSPLTSGSSYNEQFFGPGTRLTVL.

The chain combines TRBV7-9 with TRBJ1-1; D not certain. The CDR3 covers 14 residues. Germline assignment: CDR1 SEHNR and CDR2 FQNEAQ (reference sequence). Deletions cut 1 base from V and 1 base from J, with 7 bases between. The CDR3, as DNA: TGTGCCAGCAGCTTAGGACGGACGAACACTGAAGCTTTCTTT. Translated: CASSLGRTNTEAFF.